This T cell receptor (beta chain) was identified during a study of T cell responses to AZD1222 COVID-19 vaccine. Broader study findings: Repertoires were obtained only post-peak T cell response. The study found Spike-specific TCR breadth and depth rose after two AZD1222 doses. Dominant at 160-218 and 743-854, vaccine-associated CD4 TCRs also spanned spike.

The protocol was immunoSEQ multiplex PCR, while the TCRdb copy is restricted to in-frame clones and leaves out a portion. The data show over 100,000 clones, approximately 90% seen once. Germline V lookup: CDR1 SGHTA, CDR2 FQGTGA. Trimming stripped 5 bases from V and 2 bases from J, with 13 bases between. The CDR3 loop spans 15 amino acids. Regarding this clone: Its antigen is as yet unknown.

The V and J genes are TRBV7-3 and TRBJ2-1; D call uncertain. The sample consisted of peripheral blood, taken on day 0 of AZD1222 vaccination. This receptor was taken from an adult in good health. CDR3 sequence reads: CASSPLAAAYNEQFF. The CDR3 DNA is TGTGCCAGCAGCCCCTTAGCTGCCGCCTACAATGAGCAGTTCTTC.